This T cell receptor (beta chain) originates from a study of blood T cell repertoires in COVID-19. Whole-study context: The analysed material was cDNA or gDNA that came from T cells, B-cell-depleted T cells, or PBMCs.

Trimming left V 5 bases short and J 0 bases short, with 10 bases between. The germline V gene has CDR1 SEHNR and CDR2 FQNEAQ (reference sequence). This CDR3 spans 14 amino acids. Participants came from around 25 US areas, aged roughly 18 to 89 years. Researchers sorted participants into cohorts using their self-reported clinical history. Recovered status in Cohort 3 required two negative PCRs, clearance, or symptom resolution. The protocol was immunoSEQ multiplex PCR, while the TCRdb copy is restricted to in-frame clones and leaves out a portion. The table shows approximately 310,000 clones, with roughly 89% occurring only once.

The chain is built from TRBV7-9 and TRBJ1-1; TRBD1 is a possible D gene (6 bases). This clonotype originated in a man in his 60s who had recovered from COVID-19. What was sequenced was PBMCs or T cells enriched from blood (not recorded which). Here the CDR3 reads CASSQGHLNTEAFF. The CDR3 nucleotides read TGTGCCAGCAGCCAGGGACATTTGAACACTGAAGCTTTCTTT.